This T cell receptor beta chain was found in a study of T cell changes during pregnancy in multiple sclerosis. The repertoire was sequenced with immunoSEQ multiplex PCR; TCRdb's copy has only in-frame clones and lacks some. The sample shows about 52,000 clones, around nine tenths of them seen only once. Trimming took off 5 bases at V and 8 bases at J, with 12 bases between the two ends. Germline CDR1 and CDR2: DFQATT and SNEGSKA (reference sequence). The CDR3 consists of 11 residues. This TCR was recovered from a female donor with multiple sclerosis, enrolled in a pregnancy study. The sequencing here drew on CD4+ T cells from peripheral blood mononuclear cells, taken before pregnancy. The genes are TRBV20-1 and TRBJ1-1; D unresolved. The CDR3 sequence: CSASRGGEAFF. CDR3 sequence (DNA): TGCAGTGCTTCCCGGGGAGGGGAAGCTTTCTTT.